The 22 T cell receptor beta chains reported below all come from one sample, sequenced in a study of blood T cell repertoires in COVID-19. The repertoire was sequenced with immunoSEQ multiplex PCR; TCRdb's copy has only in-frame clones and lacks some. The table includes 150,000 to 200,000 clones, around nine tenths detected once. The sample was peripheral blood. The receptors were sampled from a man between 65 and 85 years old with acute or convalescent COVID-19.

CDR3 amino acids: CASSQTRQGDGYTF. The CDR3 DNA reads TGTGCCAGCAGTCAGACTCGGCAGGGTGATGGCTACACCTTC. This sequence joins TRBV25-1 and TRBJ1-2; D may be TRBD1 (5 bases). CDR1 is MGHDK and CDR2 is SYGVNS in the germline V gene. V was shortened by 5 bases and J by 6 bases, with 16 bases between the two germline ends. The CDR3 covers 14 residues.

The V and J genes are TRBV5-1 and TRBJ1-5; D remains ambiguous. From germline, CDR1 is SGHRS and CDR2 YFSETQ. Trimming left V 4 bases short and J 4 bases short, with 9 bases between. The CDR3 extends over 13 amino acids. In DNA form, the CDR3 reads TGCGCCAGCAGCGAAGACGGGAATCAGCCCCAGCATTTT. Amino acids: CASSEDGNQPQHF.

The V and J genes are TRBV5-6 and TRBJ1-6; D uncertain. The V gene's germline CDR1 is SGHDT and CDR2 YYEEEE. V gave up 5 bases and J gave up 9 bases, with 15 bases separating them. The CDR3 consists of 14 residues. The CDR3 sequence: CASSRGREGSPLHF. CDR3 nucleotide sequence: TGTGCCAGCAGTCGAGGGAGGGAAGGTTCACCCCTCCACTTT.

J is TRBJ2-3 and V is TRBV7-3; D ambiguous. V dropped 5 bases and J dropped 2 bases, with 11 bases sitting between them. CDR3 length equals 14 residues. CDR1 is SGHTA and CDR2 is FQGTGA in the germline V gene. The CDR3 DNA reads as TGTGCCAGCAGCCCACGTAGAGACACAGATACGCAGTATTTT. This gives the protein CASSPRRDTDTQYF. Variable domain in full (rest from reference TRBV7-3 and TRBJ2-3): GAGVSQTPSNKVTEKGKYVELRCDPISGHTALYWYRQSLGQGPEFLIYFQGTGAADDSGLPNDRFFAVRPEGSVSTLKIQRTERGDSAVYLCASSPRRDTDTQYFGPGTRLTVL.

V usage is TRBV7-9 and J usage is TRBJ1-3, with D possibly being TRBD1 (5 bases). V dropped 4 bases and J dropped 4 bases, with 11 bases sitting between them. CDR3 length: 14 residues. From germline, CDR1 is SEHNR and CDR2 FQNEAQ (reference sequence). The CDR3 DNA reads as TGTGCCAGCAGCTGGGCAGGGATAGGAAACACCATATATTTT. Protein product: CASSWAGIGNTIYF.

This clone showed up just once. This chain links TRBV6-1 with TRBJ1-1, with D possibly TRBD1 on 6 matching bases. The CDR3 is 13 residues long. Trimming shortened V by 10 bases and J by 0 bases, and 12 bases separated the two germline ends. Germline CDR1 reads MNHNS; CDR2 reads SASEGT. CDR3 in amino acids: CATHRDMNTEAFF. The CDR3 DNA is TGTGCCACCCACAGGGACATGAACACTGAAGCTTTCTTT.

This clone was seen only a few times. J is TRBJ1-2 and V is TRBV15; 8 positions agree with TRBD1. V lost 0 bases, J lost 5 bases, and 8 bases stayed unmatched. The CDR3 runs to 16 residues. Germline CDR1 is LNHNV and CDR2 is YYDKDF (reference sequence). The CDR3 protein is CATSRDSRGRWYGYTF. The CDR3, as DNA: TGTGCCACCAGCAGAGATTCCAGGGGGCGATGGTATGGCTACACCTTC.

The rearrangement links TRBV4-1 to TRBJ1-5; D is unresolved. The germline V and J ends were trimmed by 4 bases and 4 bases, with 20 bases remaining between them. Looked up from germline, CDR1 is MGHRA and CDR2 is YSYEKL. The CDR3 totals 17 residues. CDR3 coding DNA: TGCGCCAGCAGCCCTCTTTATTGGAGCGGTGGGAATCAGCCCCAGCATTTT. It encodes CASSPLYWSGGNQPQHF.

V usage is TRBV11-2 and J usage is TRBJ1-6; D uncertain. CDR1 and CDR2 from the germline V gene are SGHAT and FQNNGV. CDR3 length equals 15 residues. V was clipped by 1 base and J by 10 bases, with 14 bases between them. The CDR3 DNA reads TGTGCCAGCAGCTTAGGTGTAGGGAGTTTGTCACCCCTCCACTTT. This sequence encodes CASSLGVGSLSPLHF.

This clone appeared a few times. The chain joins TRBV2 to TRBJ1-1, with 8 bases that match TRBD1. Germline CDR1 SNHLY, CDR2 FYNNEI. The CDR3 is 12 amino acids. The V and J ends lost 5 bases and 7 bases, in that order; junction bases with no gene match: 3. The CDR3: CASSLQGGEAFF. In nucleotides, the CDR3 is TGTGCCAGCAGTTTACAGGGGGGTGAAGCTTTCTTT.

This chain's CDR3 is CASSEPVWTTLYEQYF. The CDR3 DNA sequence: TGTGCCAGCAGCGAGCCAGTTTGGACAACCCTCTACGAGCAGTACTTC. The chain uses TRBV2 and TRBJ2-7; D possibly corresponds to TRBD1 (5 bases). Trimming removed 6 bases at V and 3 bases at J, with 21 bases between. The CDR3 has 16 residues. The V gene's germline CDR1 is SNHLY and CDR2 FYNNEI. The variable domain in full, with the rest retrieved from reference TRBV2 and TRBJ2-7, is EPEVTQTPSHQVTQMGQEVILRCVPISNHLYFYWYRQILGQKVEFLVSFYNNEISEKSEIFDDQFSVERPDGSNFTLKIRSTKLEDSAMYFCASSEPVWTTLYEQYFGPGTRLTVT.

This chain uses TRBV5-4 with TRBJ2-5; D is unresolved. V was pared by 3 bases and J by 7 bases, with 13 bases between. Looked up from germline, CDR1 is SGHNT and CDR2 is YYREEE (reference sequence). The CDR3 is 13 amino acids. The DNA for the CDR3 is TGTGCCAGCAGCTCCCAGACTCCCGTGACCCAGTACTTC. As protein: CASSSQTPVTQYF.

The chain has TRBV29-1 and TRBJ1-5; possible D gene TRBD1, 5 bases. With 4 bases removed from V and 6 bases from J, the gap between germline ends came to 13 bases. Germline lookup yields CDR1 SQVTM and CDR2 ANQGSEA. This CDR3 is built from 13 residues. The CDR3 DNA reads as TGCAGCGTTGGGGGGGGTCCCGGTCAGCCCCAGCATTTT. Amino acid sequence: CSVGGGPGQPQHF.

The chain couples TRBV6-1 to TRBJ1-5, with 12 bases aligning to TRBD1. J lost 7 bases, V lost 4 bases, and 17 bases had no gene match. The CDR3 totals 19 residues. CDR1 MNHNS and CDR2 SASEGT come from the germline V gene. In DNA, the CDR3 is TGTGCCAGCAGTGGAGCCGAGAAAGGGACAGGGGGCAGGAAGCAGCCCCAGCATTTT. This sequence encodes CASSGAEKGTGGRKQPQHF.

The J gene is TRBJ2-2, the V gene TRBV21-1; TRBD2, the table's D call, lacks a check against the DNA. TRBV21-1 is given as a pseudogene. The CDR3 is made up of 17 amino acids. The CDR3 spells CASSKIGGRGYDGELFF. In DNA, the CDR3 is TGTGCCAGCAGCAAAATAGGGGGGAGGGGTTACGACGGGGAGCTGTTTTTT.

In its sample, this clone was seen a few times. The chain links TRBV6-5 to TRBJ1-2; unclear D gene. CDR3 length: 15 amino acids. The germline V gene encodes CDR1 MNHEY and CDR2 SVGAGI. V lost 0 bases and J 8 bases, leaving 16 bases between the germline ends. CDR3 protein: CASSYSTTDYRGYTF. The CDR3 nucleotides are TGTGCCAGCAGTTACTCGACTACAGACTACCGGGGCTACACCTTC.

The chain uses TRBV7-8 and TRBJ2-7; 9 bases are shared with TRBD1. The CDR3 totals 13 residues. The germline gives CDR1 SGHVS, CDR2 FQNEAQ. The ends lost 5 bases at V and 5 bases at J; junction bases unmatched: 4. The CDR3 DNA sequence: TGTGCCAGCAGCCTGGACAGGGGCCACGAGCAGTACTTC. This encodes CASSLDRGHEQYF.

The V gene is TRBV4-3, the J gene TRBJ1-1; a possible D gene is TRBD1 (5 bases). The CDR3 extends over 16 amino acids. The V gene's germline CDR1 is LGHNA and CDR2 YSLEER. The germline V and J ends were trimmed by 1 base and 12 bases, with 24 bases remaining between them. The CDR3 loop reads CASSQGVGRQGGRSFF. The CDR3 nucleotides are TGCGCCAGCAGCCAAGGGGTAGGGCGGCAGGGCGGTCGGTCTTTCTTT.

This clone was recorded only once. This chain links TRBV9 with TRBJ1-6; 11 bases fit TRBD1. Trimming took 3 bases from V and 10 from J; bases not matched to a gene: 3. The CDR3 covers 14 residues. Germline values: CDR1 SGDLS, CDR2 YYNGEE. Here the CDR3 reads CASSAWTGGSPLHF. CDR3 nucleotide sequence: TGTGCCAGCAGCGCTTGGACAGGGGGCTCACCCCTCCACTTT.

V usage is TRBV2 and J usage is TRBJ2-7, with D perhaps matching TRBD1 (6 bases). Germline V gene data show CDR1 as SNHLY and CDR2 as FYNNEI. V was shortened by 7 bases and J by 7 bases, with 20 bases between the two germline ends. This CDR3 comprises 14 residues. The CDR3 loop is CASKGTYGIKEQYF. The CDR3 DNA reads TGTGCCAGCAAGGGGACATACGGTATTAAGGAGCAGTACTTC.

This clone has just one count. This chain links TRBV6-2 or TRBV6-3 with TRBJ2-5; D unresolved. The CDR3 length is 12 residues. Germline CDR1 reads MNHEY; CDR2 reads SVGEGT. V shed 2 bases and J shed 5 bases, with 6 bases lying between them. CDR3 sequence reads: CASSYESETQYF. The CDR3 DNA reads TGTGCCAGCAGTTACGAGTCTGAGACCCAGTACTTC.

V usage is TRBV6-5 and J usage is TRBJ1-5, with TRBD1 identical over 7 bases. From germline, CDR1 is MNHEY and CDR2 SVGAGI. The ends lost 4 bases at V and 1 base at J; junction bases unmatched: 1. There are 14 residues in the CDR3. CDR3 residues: CASSWDRSNQPQHF. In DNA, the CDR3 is TGTGCCAGCAGTTGGGACAGAAGCAATCAGCCCCAGCATTTT.